The TCR beta chain under discussion was sequenced for a study of T cells expressing NK-cell markers. Study details: Most of the eight sequenced donors tested HCMV-seropositive; one tested seronegative.

TCRdb re-analyzed the 5' RACE reads; it lists each CDR3 protein once, without DNA. This repertoire includes about 170,000 distinct CDR3 sequences. As for this clonotype: Its target is unknown.

The germline gives CDR1 SGHAT, CDR2 FQDESV (reference sequence). CDR3 length equals 18 residues. Study outcomes and limitations: What remained unclear was the HCMV specificity of expanded NKG2C+ T cell clones. These same clonotypes (in four donors) also led the CD3+CD56-NKG2C+ fraction. About six of the donors carried dominant NKG2C+ clonotypes that took up roughly 1.0-8% of their CD8+ T cells.

The sequence was collected from a man aged 18 to 69 in good health. The chain links TRBV11-1 to TRBJ1-5; TCRdb reports TRBD1, a call that lacks DNA to check it against. Sequencing used blood T cells: a sorted CD56 or NKG2C T cell subset, CD4+ or CD8+ T cells, or bulk PBMC T cells (not recorded which). CDR3 sequence reads: CASSPAGDRGHSNQPQHF.